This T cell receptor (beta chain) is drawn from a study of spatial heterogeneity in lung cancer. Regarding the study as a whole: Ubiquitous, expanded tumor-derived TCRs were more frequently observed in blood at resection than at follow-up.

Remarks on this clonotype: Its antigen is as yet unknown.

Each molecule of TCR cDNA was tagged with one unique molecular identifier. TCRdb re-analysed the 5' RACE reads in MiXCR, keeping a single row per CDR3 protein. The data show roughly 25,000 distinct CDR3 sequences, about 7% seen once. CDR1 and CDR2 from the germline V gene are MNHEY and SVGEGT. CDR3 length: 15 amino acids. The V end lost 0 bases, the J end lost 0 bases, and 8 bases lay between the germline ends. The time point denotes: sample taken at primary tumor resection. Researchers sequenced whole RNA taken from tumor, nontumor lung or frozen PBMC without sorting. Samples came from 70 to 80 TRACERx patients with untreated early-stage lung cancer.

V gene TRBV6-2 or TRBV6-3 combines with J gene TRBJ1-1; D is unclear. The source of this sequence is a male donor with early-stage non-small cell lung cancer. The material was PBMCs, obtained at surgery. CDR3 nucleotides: TGTGCCAGCAGTTACTCGATTAACATGAACACTGAAGCTTTCTTT. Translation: CASSYSINMNTEAFF.